The 20 T cell receptor beta chains below come from one sample, sequenced in a study of immune characterization of retroperitoneal liposarcoma. TCRdb analysed the PCR reads with MiXCR anew, one entry per CDR3 protein. This table has approximately 10,000 distinct CDR3 sequences, about 30% appearing once. The specimen was tumor tissue. The receptors were sampled from a male donor with retroperitoneal liposarcoma.

This chain connects TRBV6-1 to TRBJ1-5; 7 bases match TRBD1. Germline trimming cut 8 bases from V and 2 bases from J; bases unmatched to any gene: 6. CDR1 is MNHNS and CDR2 is SASEGT in the germline V gene. The CDR3 runs to 14 residues. Here the CDR3 reads CASDQGVGNQPQHF. The CDR3, as DNA: TGTGCCAGCGATCAGGGGGTCGGCAATCAGCCCCAGCATTTT.

This clonotype occurred once. This rearrangement joins TRBV7-2 to TRBJ2-5; D might be TRBD1 (5 bases). This CDR3 is 14 amino acids long. Germline loops: CDR1 SGHTA, CDR2 FQGNSA. Trimming cost V 2 bases and J 3 bases, with 10 bases left between them. As DNA, the CDR3 is TGTGCCAGCAGCTTATTTGGCAGGGAAGAGACCCAGTACTTC. It encodes CASSLFGREETQYF.

The gene calls are TRBV6-6 and TRBJ2-1; D gene unclear. This CDR3 is 16 amino acids long. Germline loops: CDR1 MNHNY, CDR2 SVGAGI (reference sequence). Trimming removed 0 bases from V and 3 bases from J, with 12 bases in between. The CDR3 nucleotides are TGTGCCAGCAGTTACTCAGGACGGTTGGACTACAATGAGCAGTTCTTC. Its protein is CASSYSGRLDYNEQFF.

Judged by abundance, this clonotype is medium-sized. The rearrangement joins TRBV7-2 to TRBJ2-1; 9 bases are shared with TRBD1. Germline lookup yields CDR1 SGHTA and CDR2 FQGNSA. This CDR3 region has 16 residues. The trim removed 5 bases at V and 13 bases at J, leaving 18 bases unmatched. CDR3 sequence (DNA): TGTGCCAGCAGCCGGACAGGGGTCCCCCAACAAGAGACCCAGTTCTTC. This encodes CASSRTGVPQQETQFF.

This chain uses TRBV6-5 with TRBJ1-1, with D possibly matching TRBD1 (5 bases). Germline V gene lookup returns CDR1 MNHEY and CDR2 SVGAGI. The CDR3 is 15 amino acids. The ends were cut back, 6 bases at V and 1 base at J, with 15 bases in the middle. The CDR3 DNA reads TGTGCCAGCAGACTTGGTGGACAACCGAACACTGAAGCTTTCTTT. Protein sequence: CASRLGGQPNTEAFF.

The V call is TRBV6-1, the J call TRBJ2-1; 10 positions agree with TRBD1. V was clipped by 0 bases and J by 15 bases; unmatched bases: 5. The CDR3 length is 13 residues. Germline-derived CDR1 and CDR2 are MNHNS and SASEGT. CDR3 nucleotide sequence: TGTGCCAGCAGTGAAGCAAACCGGGACAGGGGGTTCTTC. Encoded protein: CASSEANRDRGFF.

This clonotype was seen more than once but under ten times. The chain recombines TRBV6-1 with TRBJ2-2; D perhaps matches TRBD2 (5 bases). The V gene lost 5 bases and the J gene lost 7 bases, with 11 bases spanning the gap. Per germline, CDR1 MNHNS and CDR2 SASEGT. The CDR3 is 13 residues long. CDR3 DNA sequence: TGTGCCAGCAGTTTACTAGGGCACGGGGAGCTGTTTTTT. It is translated as CASSLLGHGELFF.

By share, this clonotype counts as medium-sized. The CDR3 spells CASSYSNYGTGAYEQYF. The CDR3 bases are TGTGCCAGCAGTTACTCGAATTACGGGACAGGGGCATACGAGCAGTACTTC. The V and J genes are TRBV6-6 and TRBJ2-1; 10 positions match TRBD1. Near its end, the DNA agrees better with TRBJ2-7, so the J call may be wrong. The CDR3 is 17 amino acids. The germline V gene encodes CDR1 MNHNY and CDR2 SVGAGI (reference sequence).

Relative to its sample, this clonotype is medium-sized (0.01 to 0.1%). This chain connects TRBV7-2 to TRBJ2-1; 9 bases line up with TRBD2. This CDR3 is built from 15 residues. V shed 1 base, J shed 7 bases, and the junction held 5 bases outside the gene matches. Germline lookup yields CDR1 SGHTA and CDR2 FQGNSA. CDR3 sequence reads: CASSLGSGRTNEQFF. The CDR3 coding sequence is TGTGCCAGCAGCTTAGGTAGCGGGAGAACGAATGAGCAGTTCTTC.

This clonotype is labeled as large. The chain combines TRBV7-2 with TRBJ2-7; tentatively, D is TRBD1 (6 bases). CDR3 length equals 15 residues. Trimming shortened V by 3 bases and J by 0 bases, and 12 bases separated the two germline ends. Germline assignment: CDR1 SGHTA and CDR2 FQGNSA. The CDR3 region has the DNA TGTGCCAGCAGCTTCTTCCGGACAGACTCCTACGAGCAGTACTTC. The encoded protein is CASSFFRTDSYEQYF.

This clonotype is categorized as medium-sized. The chain joins TRBV7-2 to TRBJ1-4, with D possibly being TRBD1 (5 bases). Per germline, CDR1 SGHTA and CDR2 FQGNSA. The CDR3 length is 14 residues. Trimming removed 6 bases from V and 7 bases from J, with 15 bases in between. CDR3 sequence: CASSPGGGGEKLFF. As DNA, the CDR3 is TGTGCCAGCAGTCCCGGCGGGGGGGGTGAAAAACTGTTTTTT. The entire variable domain, with the rest obtained from reference TRBV7-2 and TRBJ1-4, is as follows: GAGVSQSPSNKVTEKGKDVELRCDPISGHTALYWYRQSLGQGLEFLIYFQGNSAPDKSGLPSDRFSAERTGGSVSTLTIQRTQQEDSAVYLCASSPGGGGEKLFFGSGTQLSVL.

CDR3 sequence reads: CASSPPVQEDTGELFF. CDR3 DNA sequence: TGTGCCAGCTCACCACCGGTACAGGAGGACACCGGGGAGCTGTTTTTT. The rearrangement uses TRBV18 and TRBJ2-2; D tentatively fits TRBD1 or TRBD2 (5 bases each). Germline values: CDR1 KGHSH, CDR2 LQKENI. This CDR3 spans 16 amino acids. V was shortened by 0 bases and J by 3 bases, with 11 bases between the two germline ends.

This clonotype occurred many times. J is TRBJ2-1 and V is TRBV28; D gene ambiguous. Germline V gives CDR1 MDHEN, CDR2 SYDVKM. V was trimmed by 3 bases and J by 7 bases, leaving 10 bases between them. This CDR3 is 13 amino acids long. The CDR3 DNA is TGTGCCAGCAGTTTGGTCAGTTCAAATGAGCAGTTCTTC. Its translation: CASSLVSSNEQFF.

Ten or more counts support this clonotype. The chain is built from TRBV6-1 and TRBJ1-1; D is unresolved. Deletions cut 10 bases from V and 1 base from J, with 22 bases between. The CDR3 sequence is 16 residues long. Looked up from germline, CDR1 is MNHNS and CDR2 is SASEGT. The CDR3: CANLPLALGPNTEAFF. As DNA, the CDR3 is TGTGCCAACCTCCCCCTCGCGTTAGGCCCGAACACTGAAGCTTTCTTT.

The chain joins TRBV28 to TRBJ1-1; unclear D gene. The CDR3 loop spans 13 amino acids. V lost 6 bases and J lost 3, with 11 bases in between. CDR1 and CDR2 from the germline V gene are MDHEN and SYDVKM. The CDR3 sequence: CASRSRAYTEAFF. Here the CDR3 DNA reads TGTGCCAGCAGGAGTCGGGCTTACACTGAAGCTTTCTTT.

This clonotype has more than one count but fewer than ten. The junction departs from the called germline gene at one end, perhaps through a read error. V usage is TRBV12-3 or TRBV12-4 and J usage is TRBJ2-4; TRBD2 agrees at 9 bases. The CDR3 totals 14 residues. CDR3 loop: CASSVAGVGDEQYF. The CDR3 nucleotides are TGTGCCAGCAGTGTAGCGGGAGTAGGCGATGAGCAGTACTTC.

The chain recombines TRBV27 with TRBJ2-1, with D unclear. V dropped 3 bases and J dropped 6 bases, with 12 bases sitting between them. In germline, CDR1 is MNHEY, CDR2 SMNVEV (reference sequence). The CDR3 length is 14 residues. CDR3 sequence (DNA): TGTGCCAGCAGTTTTATAAGGGTGCGCAATGAGCAGTTCTTC. It encodes CASSFIRVRNEQFF.

At least ten counts were recorded for this clonotype. This chain links TRBV7-8 with TRBJ2-5; TRBD2 aligns across 8 bases. Germline V gives CDR1 SGHVS, CDR2 FQNEAQ. The CDR3 is made up of 17 amino acids. Trimming cost V 5 bases and J 5 bases; bases outside gene matches: 16. This CDR3 reads CASSRPGRGRMVETQYF. CDR3 bases: TGTGCCAGCAGCCGTCCGGGGCGCGGGAGGATGGTGGAGACCCAGTACTTC.

This clonotype was counted a few times. The gene calls are TRBV7-3 and TRBJ2-1; TRBD1 aligns across 9 bases. The CDR3 covers 14 residues. V lost 5 bases to trimming and J lost 13 bases; unmatched junction nucleotides: 12. Germline CDR1 is SGHTA and CDR2 is FQGTGA. CDR3 sequence reads: CASSRTGAEETQFF. The CDR3 bases are TGTGCCAGCAGCCGGACAGGGGCCGAAGAGACCCAGTTCTTC. Filled out from reference TRBV7-3 and TRBJ2-1, the complete variable domain reads GAGVSQTPSNKVTEKGKYVELRCDPISGHTALYWYRQSLGQGPEFLIYFQGTGAADDSGLPNDRFFAVRPEGSVSTLKIQRTERGDSAVYLCASSRTGAEETQFFGPGTRLTVL.

Many counts were recorded for this clonotype. One end of the junction does not line up with germline, which may come from a read error. V and J are TRBV7-7 and TRBJ1-2, with unresolved D. Germline V lookup: CDR1 SSHAT, CDR2 FNYEAQ (reference sequence). This CDR3 has 12 residues. Written as DNA, the CDR3 is TGTGCTAGCAGCTCCCGGGGCTATGGCTACACCTTC. Its translation is CASSSRGYGYTF.